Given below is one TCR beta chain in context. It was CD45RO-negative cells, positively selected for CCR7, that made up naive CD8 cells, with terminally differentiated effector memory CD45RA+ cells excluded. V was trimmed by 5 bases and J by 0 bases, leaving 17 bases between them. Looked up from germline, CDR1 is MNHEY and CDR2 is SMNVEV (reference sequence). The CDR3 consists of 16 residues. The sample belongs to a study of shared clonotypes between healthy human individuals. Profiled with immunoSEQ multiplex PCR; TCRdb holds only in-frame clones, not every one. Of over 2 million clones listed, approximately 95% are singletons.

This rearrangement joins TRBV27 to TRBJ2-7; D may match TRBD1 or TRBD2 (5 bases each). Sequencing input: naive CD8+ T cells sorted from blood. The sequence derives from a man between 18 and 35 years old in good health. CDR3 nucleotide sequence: TGTGCCAGCAGTCCCTCTTTGGGGGTCAGCTCCTACGAGCAGTACTTC. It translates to CASSPSLGVSSYEQYF.